This T cell receptor (beta chain) was sequenced in a study of T-cell memory formation after mild COVID-19. Study details: The TCR clusters were mostly specific to one donor. Study-level points and caveats: Detection of some responders pre-infection suggested pre-existing cross-reactive memory T cells participated.

The TCR alpha and TCR beta cDNA libraries, bearing sample barcodes and UMIs, were generated by 5'RACE using constant-segment primers. Using its own MiXCR run on the 5' RACE reads, TCRdb lists one record per CDR3 protein. The profile shows a few hundred thousand distinct CDR3 sequences, roughly 19% of them singletons. This clonotype came up a few times. The antigen is unknown. Trimming removed 4 bases at V and 4 bases at J, with 17 bases between. Germline assignment: CDR1 SGHRS and CDR2 YFSETQ. The CDR3 is 15 amino acids. The clonotype comes from a man aged 18 to 29 who had mild COVID-19 (a few samples of this study predate the infection). Cell type and time point are not known. Sequencing was performed on PBMCs or a T cell subset sorted from them (not recorded which). This chain uses TRBV5-1 with TRBJ1-1; D unresolved. The CDR3 region is CASSTDLTPTTEAFF. CDR3 nucleotide sequence: TGCGCCAGCAGCACGGACCTTACCCCAACCACTGAAGCTTTCTTT. Full variable domain (missing parts from reference TRBV5-1 and TRBJ1-1): KAGVTQTPRYLIKTRGQQVTLSCSPISGHRSVSWYQQTPGQGLQFLFEYFSETQRNKGNFPGRFSGRQFSNSRSEMNVSTLELGDSALYLCASSTDLTPTTEAFFGQGTRLTVV.